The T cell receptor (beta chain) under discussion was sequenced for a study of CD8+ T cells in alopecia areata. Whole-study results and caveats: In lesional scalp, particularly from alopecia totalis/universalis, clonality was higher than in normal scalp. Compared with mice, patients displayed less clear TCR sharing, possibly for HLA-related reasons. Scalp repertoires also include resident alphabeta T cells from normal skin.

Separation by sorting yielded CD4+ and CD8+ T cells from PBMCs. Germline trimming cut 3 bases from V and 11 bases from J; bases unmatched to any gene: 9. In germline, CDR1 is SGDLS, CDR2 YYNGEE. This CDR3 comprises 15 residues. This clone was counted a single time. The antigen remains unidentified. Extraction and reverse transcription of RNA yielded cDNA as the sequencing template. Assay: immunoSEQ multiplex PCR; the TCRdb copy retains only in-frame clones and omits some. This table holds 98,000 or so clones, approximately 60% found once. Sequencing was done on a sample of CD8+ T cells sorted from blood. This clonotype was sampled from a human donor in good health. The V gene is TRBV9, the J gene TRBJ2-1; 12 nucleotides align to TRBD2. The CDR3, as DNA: TGTGCCAGCAGCGCTAGCGGGGGGGGATCTTCTCAGCAGTTCTTC. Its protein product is CASSASGGGSSQQFF.